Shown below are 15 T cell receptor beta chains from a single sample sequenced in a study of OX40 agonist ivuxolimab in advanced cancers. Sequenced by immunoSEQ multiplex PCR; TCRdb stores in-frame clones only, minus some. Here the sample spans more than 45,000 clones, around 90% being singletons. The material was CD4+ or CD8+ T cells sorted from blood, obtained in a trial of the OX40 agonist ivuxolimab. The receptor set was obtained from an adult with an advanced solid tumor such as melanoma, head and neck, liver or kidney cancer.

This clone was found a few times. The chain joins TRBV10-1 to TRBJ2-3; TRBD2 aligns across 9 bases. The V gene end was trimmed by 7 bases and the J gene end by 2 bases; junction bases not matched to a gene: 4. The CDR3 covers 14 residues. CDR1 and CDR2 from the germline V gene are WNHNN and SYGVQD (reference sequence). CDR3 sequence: CASNSGSATDTQYF. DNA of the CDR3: TGCGCCAGCAATAGCGGGAGTGCCACAGATACGCAGTATTTT.

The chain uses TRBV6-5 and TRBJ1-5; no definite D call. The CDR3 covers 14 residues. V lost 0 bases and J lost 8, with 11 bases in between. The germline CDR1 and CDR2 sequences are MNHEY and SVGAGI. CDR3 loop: CASSYSQWVEPQHF. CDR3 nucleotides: TGTGCCAGCAGTTACTCGCAGTGGGTGGAGCCCCAGCATTTT.

The CDR3 reads CSPWDQGSAQYF. The CDR3 DNA reads TGCAGCCCGTGGGATCAGGGATCGGCGCAGTATTTT. The chain is built from TRBV29-1 and TRBJ2-3; perhaps TRBD1 as D (5 bases). Trimming took off 8 bases at V and 10 bases at J, with 19 bases between the two ends. This CDR3 is 12 amino acids long. In germline, CDR1 is SQVTM, CDR2 ANQGSEA.

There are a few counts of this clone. This CDR3 is CASSLAGAGNTIYF. In DNA, the CDR3 is TGCGCCAGCAGCTTGGCGGGGGCTGGAAACACCATATATTTT. This chain joins TRBV5-1 and TRBJ1-3, with D perhaps TRBD1 (5 bases). CDR1 is SGHRS, CDR2 YFSETQ, per germline. CDR3 length: 14 residues. Trimming stripped 0 bases from V and 2 bases from J, with 6 bases between.

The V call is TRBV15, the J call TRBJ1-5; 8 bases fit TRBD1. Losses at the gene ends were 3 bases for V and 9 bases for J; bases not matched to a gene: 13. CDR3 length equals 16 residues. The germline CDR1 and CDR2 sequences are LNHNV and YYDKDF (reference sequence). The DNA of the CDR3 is TGTGCCACCAGCAGTTTCCGGACAGGGTCCTCGGGGCCCCAGCATTTT. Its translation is CATSSFRTGSSGPQHF.

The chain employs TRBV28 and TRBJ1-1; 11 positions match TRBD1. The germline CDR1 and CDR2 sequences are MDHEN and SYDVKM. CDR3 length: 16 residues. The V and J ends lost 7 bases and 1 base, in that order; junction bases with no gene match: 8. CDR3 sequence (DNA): TGTGCCAGCATTACTGGCGGACAGGGGGCGAACACTGAAGCTTTCTTT. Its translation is CASITGGQGANTEAFF.

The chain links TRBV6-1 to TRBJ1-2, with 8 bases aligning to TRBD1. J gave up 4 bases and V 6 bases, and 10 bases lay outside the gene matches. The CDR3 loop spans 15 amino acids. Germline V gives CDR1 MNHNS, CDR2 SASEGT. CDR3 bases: TGTGCCAGCAGGCGTCCCGGGACAGGACGCTATGGCTACACCTTC. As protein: CASRRPGTGRYGYTF.

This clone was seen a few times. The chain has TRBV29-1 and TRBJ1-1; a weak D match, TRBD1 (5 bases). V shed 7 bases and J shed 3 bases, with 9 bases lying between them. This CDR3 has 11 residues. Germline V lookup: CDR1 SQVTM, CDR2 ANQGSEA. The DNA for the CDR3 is TGCAGCGCCGGGGGTGACACTGAAGCTTTCTTT. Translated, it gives CSAGGDTEAFF.

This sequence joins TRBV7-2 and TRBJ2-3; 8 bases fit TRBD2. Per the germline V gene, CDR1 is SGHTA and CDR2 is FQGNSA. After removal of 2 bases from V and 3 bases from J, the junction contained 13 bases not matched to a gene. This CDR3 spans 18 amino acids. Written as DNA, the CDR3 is TGTGCCAGCAGCTTATACGGCGGGAGGTCCGATTTGACAGATACGCAGTATTTT. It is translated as CASSLYGGRSDLTDTQYF. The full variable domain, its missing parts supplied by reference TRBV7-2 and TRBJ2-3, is GAGVSQSPSNKVTEKGKDVELRCDPISGHTALYWYRQSLGQGLEFLIYFQGNSAPDKSGLPSDRFSAERTGGSVSTLTIQRTQQEDSAVYLCASSLYGGRSDLTDTQYFGPGTRLTVL.

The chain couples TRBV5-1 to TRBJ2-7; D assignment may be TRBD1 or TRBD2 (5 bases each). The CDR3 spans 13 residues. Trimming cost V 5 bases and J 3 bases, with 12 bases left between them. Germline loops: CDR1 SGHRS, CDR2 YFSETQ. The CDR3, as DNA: TGCGCCAGCAGAGCCGGGACGGACTACGAGCAGTACTTC. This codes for CASRAGTDYEQYF.

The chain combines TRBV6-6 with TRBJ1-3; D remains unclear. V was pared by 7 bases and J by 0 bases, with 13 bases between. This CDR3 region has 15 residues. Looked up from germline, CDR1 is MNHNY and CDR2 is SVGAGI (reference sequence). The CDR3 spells CASTRASGSGNTIYF. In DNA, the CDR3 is TGTGCCAGCACTAGGGCCAGCGGCTCTGGAAACACCATATATTTT.

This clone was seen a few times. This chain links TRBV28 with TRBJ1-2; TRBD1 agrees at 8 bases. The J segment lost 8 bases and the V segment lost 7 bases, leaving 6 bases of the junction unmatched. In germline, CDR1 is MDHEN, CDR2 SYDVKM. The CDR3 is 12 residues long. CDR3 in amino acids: CASTVRDRGYTF. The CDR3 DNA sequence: TGTGCCAGCACCGTCCGGGACAGGGGCTACACCTTC.

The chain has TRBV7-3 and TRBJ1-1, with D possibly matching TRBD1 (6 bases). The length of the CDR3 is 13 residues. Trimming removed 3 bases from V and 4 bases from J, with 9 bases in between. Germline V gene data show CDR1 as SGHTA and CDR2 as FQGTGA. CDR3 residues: CASSLNRVTEAFF. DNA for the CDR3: TGTGCCAGCAGCTTGAACAGGGTCACTGAAGCTTTCTTT.

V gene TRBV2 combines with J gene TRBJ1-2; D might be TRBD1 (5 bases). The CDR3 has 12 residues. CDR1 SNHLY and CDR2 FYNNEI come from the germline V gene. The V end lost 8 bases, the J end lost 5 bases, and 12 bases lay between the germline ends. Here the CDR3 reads CASSRDPYGYTF. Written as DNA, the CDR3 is TGTGCCAGCTCCCGGGACCCTTATGGCTACACCTTC.

CDR3 loop: CASSLGTGTYEQYF. CDR3 DNA sequence: TGTGCCAGCAGCTTAGGGACAGGTACCTACGAGCAGTACTTC. The chain recombines TRBV7-8 with TRBJ2-7, with 7 nucleotides matching TRBD1. The CDR3 has 14 residues. Germline CDR1 and CDR2: SGHVS and FQNEAQ. J was trimmed by 2 bases and V by 1 base; bases with no gene match: 2.